This is a list of T cell receptor beta chains from one sample in a study of blood T cell repertoires in COVID-19. Produced via immunoSEQ multiplex PCR; TCRdb's table is partial and in-frame only. Among some 210,000 clones listed, around four fifths were seen once. Sequencing was carried out using peripheral blood. These receptors were collected from a woman aged 50 to 60 with active or convalescent COVID-19. Each CDR3 is given with its conserved first and last residue. A D gene is named only where the DNA matches it firmly. Clone size is shown for a subset of rows, as once, few, many or a class of expanded clone.

d_call: TRBD2; v_call: TRBV5-1; cdr3_length: 15; clone_size: -; j_call: TRBJ2-5; cdr3_aa: CASTPMGAGGGTQYF; cdr3_nt: TGCGCCAGCACCCCCATGGGAGCGGGGGGCGGGACCCAGTACTTC
d_call: -; v_call: TRBV20-1; cdr3_length: 11; clone_size: -; j_call: TRBJ2-1; cdr3_aa: CSALRADEQFF; cdr3_nt: TGCAGTGCTTTGAGGGCGGATGAGCAGTTCTTC
d_call: -; v_call: TRBV2; cdr3_length: 14; clone_size: few; j_call: TRBJ1-1; cdr3_aa: CASSDRGKNTEAFF; cdr3_nt: TGTGCCAGCAGTGATCGCGGGAAGAACACTGAAGCTTTCTTT
d_call: TRBD1; v_call: TRBV28; cdr3_length: 16; clone_size: few; j_call: TRBJ1-1; cdr3_aa: CASTPGRFGQGNEAFF; cdr3_nt: TGTGCCAGCACCCCAGGCCGTTTTGGACAGGGGAATGAAGCTTTCTTT
d_call: TRBD1; v_call: TRBV10-3; cdr3_length: 13; clone_size: -; j_call: TRBJ1-4; cdr3_aa: CATSYDRDEKLFF; cdr3_nt: TGTGCCACCTCCTACGACAGGGATGAAAAACTGTTTTTT
d_call: TRBD1; v_call: TRBV10-3; cdr3_length: 14; clone_size: -; j_call: TRBJ1-5; cdr3_aa: CATSPQGAIQPQHF; cdr3_nt: TGTGCCACCTCGCCACAGGGGGCGATCCAGCCCCAGCATTTT
d_call: -; v_call: TRBV3-1/TRBV3-2; cdr3_length: 14; clone_size: -; j_call: TRBJ2-3; cdr3_aa: CASGAGHGTDTQYF; cdr3_nt: TGTGCCAGCGGGGCTGGTCATGGCACAGATACGCAGTATTTT
d_call: -; v_call: TRBV4-2; cdr3_length: 13; clone_size: -; j_call: TRBJ2-2; cdr3_aa: CASSQVGGGELFF; cdr3_nt: TGTGCCAGCAGCCAAGTAGGGGGAGGGGAGCTGTTTTTT
d_call: -; v_call: TRBV6-5; cdr3_length: 15; clone_size: -; j_call: TRBJ2-7; cdr3_aa: CASTPGTQPRYEQYF; cdr3_nt: TGTGCCAGCACCCCAGGGACTCAACCTCGGTACGAGCAGTACTTC
d_call: TRBD1; v_call: TRBV10-2; cdr3_length: 14; clone_size: -; j_call: TRBJ1-2; cdr3_aa: CASRDLQGNYGYTF; cdr3_nt: TGCGCCAGCAGGGACTTACAGGGGAACTATGGCTACACCTTC
d_call: TRBD1; v_call: TRBV18; cdr3_length: 15; clone_size: -; j_call: TRBJ1-3; cdr3_aa: CASSGPDRAGNTIYF; cdr3_nt: TGTGCCAGCTCGGGACCGGACAGGGCTGGAAACACCATATATTTT
d_call: TRBD2; v_call: TRBV30; cdr3_length: 14; clone_size: many; j_call: TRBJ2-5; cdr3_aa: CAWSELAGQETQYF; cdr3_nt: TGTGCCTGGAGTGAACTAGCGGGACAAGAGACCCAGTACTTC
d_call: TRBD1; v_call: TRBV2; cdr3_length: 19; clone_size: -; j_call: TRBJ2-1; cdr3_aa: CASSDRGDRGLSSYNEQFF; cdr3_nt: TGTGCCAGCAGTGACCGGGGGGACAGGGGCTTAAGCTCCTACAATGAGCAGTTCTTC
d_call: TRBD1; v_call: TRBV25-1; cdr3_length: 16; clone_size: -; j_call: TRBJ1-2; cdr3_aa: CASSPHTGTGTYGYTF; cdr3_nt: TGTGCCAGCAGTCCCCACACCGGGACAGGGACCTATGGCTACACCTTC
d_call: -; v_call: TRBV6-5; cdr3_length: 15; clone_size: -; j_call: TRBJ2-7; cdr3_aa: CASIGAGLHSYEQYF; cdr3_nt: TGTGCCAGCATAGGGGCAGGGCTTCATTCCTACGAGCAGTACTTC
d_call: TRBD2; v_call: TRBV19; cdr3_length: 18; clone_size: -; j_call: TRBJ2-3; cdr3_aa: CASSTGLAGDWVTDTQYF; cdr3_nt: TGTGCCAGTAGTACAGGACTAGCGGGAGATTGGGTCACAGATACGCAGTATTTT
d_call: TRBD2; v_call: TRBV25-1; cdr3_length: 17; clone_size: -; j_call: TRBJ2-3; cdr3_aa: CASSELAGIPSTDTQYF; cdr3_nt: TGTGCCAGCAGTGAACTAGCGGGTATCCCTAGCACAGATACGCAGTATTTT
d_call: TRBD1; v_call: TRBV13; cdr3_length: 15; clone_size: -; j_call: TRBJ1-2; cdr3_aa: CASNSRQGRGGGYTF; cdr3_nt: TGTGCCAGCAATTCTCGACAGGGGCGAGGAGGAGGCTACACCTTC
d_call: TRBD1; v_call: TRBV9; cdr3_length: 14; clone_size: few; j_call: TRBJ2-3; cdr3_aa: CASSPGQFTDTQYF; cdr3_nt: TGTGCCAGCAGCCCGGGACAGTTCACAGATACGCAGTATTTT
d_call: TRBD2; v_call: TRBV5-1; cdr3_length: 13; clone_size: -; j_call: TRBJ2-5; cdr3_aa: CASSGISGETQYF; cdr3_nt: TGCGCCAGCAGCGGGATTAGCGGGGAGACCCAGTACTTC
d_call: -; v_call: TRBV27; cdr3_length: 14; clone_size: -; j_call: TRBJ1-3; cdr3_aa: CASRPAGAGNTIYF; cdr3_nt: TGTGCCAGCAGACCAGCAGGGGCTGGAAACACCATATATTTT
d_call: TRBD2; v_call: TRBV2; cdr3_length: 14; clone_size: -; j_call: TRBJ2-3; cdr3_aa: CASSVSGSVQGQYF; cdr3_nt: TGTGCCAGCAGTGTTAGCGGGAGTGTCCAGGGGCAGTATTTT
d_call: -; v_call: TRBV19; cdr3_length: 15; clone_size: -; j_call: TRBJ1-4; cdr3_aa: CASSPQEKANEKLFF; cdr3_nt: TGTGCCAGTAGCCCACAGGAAAAGGCAAATGAAAAACTGTTTTTT
d_call: -; v_call: TRBV18; cdr3_length: 13; clone_size: -; j_call: TRBJ1-1; cdr3_aa: CASSTLRGTEAFF; cdr3_nt: TGTGCCAGCTCTACCCTCCGGGGCACTGAAGCTTTCTTT
d_call: -; v_call: TRBV3-1/TRBV3-2; cdr3_length: 13; clone_size: once; j_call: TRBJ2-1; cdr3_aa: CASSHLRENEQFF; cdr3_nt: TGTGCCAGCAGCCACCTCCGGGAAAATGAGCAGTTCTTC
d_call: TRBD2; v_call: TRBV11-2; cdr3_length: 15; clone_size: -; j_call: TRBJ2-1; cdr3_aa: CASRASGRLPNEQFF; cdr3_nt: TGTGCCAGCAGGGCTAGCGGGAGACTCCCCAATGAGCAGTTCTTC
d_call: TRBD1; v_call: TRBV5-1; cdr3_length: 15; clone_size: -; j_call: TRBJ2-3; cdr3_aa: CASSRTGVGTDTQYF; cdr3_nt: TGCGCCAGCAGCCGGACAGGGGTGGGCACAGATACGCAGTATTTT
d_call: -; v_call: TRBV24-1; cdr3_length: 13; clone_size: -; j_call: TRBJ1-2; cdr3_aa: CATSEGVFYGYTF; cdr3_nt: TGTGCCACCAGTGAAGGGGTTTTCTATGGCTACACCTTC
d_call: TRBD1; v_call: TRBV28; cdr3_length: 14; clone_size: -; j_call: TRBJ1-2; cdr3_aa: CASSLSKGAAGYTF; cdr3_nt: TGTGCCAGCAGTTTATCCAAGGGGGCGGCTGGCTACACCTTC
d_call: -; v_call: TRBV5-1; cdr3_length: 14; clone_size: -; j_call: TRBJ2-3; cdr3_aa: CASSPQHTADTQYF; cdr3_nt: TGCGCCAGCAGCCCACAGCACACGGCAGATACGCAGTATTTT
d_call: -; v_call: TRBV7-3; cdr3_length: 13; clone_size: -; j_call: TRBJ2-5; cdr3_aa: CASSSHREETQYF; cdr3_nt: TGTGCCAGCAGCTCCCACAGGGAAGAGACCCAGTACTTC